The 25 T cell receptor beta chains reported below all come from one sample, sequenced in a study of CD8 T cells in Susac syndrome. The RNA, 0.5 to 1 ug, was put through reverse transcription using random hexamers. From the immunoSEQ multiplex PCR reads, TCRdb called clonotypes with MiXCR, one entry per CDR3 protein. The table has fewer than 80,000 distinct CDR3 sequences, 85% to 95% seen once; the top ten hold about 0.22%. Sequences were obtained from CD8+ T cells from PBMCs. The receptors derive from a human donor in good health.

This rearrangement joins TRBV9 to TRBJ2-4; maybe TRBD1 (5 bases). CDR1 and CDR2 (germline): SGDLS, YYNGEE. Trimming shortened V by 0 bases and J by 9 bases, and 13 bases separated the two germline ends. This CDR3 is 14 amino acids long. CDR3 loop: CASSVGGQGGIQYF. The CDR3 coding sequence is TGTGCCAGCAGCGTAGGTGGCCAGGGCGGCATTCAGTACTTC.

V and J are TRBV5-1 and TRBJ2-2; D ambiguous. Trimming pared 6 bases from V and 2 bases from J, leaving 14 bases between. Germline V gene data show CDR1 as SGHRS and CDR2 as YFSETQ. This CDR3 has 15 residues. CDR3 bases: TGCGCCAGCACCCAGTCCTTTTCTAACACCGGGGAGCTGTTTTTT. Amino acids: CASTQSFSNTGELFF.

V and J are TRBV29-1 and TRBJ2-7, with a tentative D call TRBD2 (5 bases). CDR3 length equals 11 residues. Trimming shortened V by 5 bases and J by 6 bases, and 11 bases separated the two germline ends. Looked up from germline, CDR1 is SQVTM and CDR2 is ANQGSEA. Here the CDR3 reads CSVLDAGEQYF. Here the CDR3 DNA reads TGCAGCGTTCTTGACGCGGGCGAGCAGTACTTC.

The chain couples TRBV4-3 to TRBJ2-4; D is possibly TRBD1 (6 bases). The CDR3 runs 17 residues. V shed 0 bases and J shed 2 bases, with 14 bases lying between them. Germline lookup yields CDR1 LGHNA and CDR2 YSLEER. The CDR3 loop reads CASSQDSQGRSKNIQYF. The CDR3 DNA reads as TGCGCCAGCAGCCAAGATAGCCAGGGGCGTTCCAAAAACATTCAGTACTTC.

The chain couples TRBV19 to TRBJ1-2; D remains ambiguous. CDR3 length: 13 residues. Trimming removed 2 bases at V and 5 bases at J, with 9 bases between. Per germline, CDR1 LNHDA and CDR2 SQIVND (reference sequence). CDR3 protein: CASSIQPDYGYTF. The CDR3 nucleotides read TGTGCCAGTAGTATACAACCAGATTATGGCTACACCTTC.

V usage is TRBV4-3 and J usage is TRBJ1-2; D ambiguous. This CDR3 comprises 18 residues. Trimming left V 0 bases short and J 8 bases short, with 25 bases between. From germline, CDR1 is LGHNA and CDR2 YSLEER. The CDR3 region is CASSQEKSGSHRGWGYTF. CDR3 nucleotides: TGCGCCAGCAGCCAAGAAAAATCGGGGTCCCACCGCGGATGGGGCTACACCTTC.

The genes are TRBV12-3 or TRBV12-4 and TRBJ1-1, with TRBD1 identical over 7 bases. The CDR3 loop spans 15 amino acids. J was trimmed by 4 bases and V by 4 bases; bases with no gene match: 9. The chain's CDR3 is CASSSTTGWTTEAFF. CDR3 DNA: TGTGCCAGCAGTTCGACGACAGGGTGGACCACTGAAGCTTTCTTT.

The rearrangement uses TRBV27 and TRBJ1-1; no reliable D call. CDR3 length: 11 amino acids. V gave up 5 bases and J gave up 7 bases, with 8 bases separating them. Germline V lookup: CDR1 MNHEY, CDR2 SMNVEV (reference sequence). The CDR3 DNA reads TGTGCCAGCAGTAAGGGCAGTGAAGCTTTCTTT. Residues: CASSKGSEAFF.

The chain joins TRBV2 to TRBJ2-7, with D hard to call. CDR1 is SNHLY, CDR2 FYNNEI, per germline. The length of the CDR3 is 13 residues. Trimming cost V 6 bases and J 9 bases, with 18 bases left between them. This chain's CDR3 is CASSPRTELVQYV. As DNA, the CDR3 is TGTGCCAGCAGCCCTAGGACGGAACTGGTGCAGTACGTC.

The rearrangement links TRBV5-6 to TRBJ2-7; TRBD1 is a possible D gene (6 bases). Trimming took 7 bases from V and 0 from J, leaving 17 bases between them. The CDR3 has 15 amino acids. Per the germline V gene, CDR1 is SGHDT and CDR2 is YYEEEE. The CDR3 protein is CASVGQDSLSYEQYF. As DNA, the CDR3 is TGTGCCAGCGTGGGGCAGGACAGCCTCTCCTACGAGCAGTACTTC.

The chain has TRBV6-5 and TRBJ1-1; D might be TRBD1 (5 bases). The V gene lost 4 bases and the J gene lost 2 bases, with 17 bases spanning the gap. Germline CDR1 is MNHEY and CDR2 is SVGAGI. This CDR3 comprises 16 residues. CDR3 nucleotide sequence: TGTGCCAGCAGTTGGGGTTGGGACGGAGCAAACACTGAAGCTTTCTTT. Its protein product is CASSWGWDGANTEAFF.

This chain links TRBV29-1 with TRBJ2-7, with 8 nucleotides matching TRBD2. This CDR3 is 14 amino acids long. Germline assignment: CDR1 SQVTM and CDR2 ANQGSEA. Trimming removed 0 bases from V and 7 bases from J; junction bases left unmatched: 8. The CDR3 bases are TGCAGCGTTGAAGATCCAGCGGGGGCCGTTGAGCAGTACTTC. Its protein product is CSVEDPAGAVEQYF.

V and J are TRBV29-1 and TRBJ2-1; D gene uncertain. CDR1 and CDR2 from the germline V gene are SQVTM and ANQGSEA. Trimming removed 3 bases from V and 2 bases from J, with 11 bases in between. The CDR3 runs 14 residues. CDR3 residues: CSVDRPGPYNEQFF. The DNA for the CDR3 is TGCAGCGTTGATCGACCGGGCCCCTACAATGAGCAGTTCTTC.

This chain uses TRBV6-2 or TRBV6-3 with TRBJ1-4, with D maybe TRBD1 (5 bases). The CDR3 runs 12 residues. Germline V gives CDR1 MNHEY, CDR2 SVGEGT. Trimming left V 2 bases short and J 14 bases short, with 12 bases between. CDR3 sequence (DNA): TGTGCCAGCAGTTACAGGGGCGAAGTGCTGTTTTTT. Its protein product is CASSYRGEVLFF.

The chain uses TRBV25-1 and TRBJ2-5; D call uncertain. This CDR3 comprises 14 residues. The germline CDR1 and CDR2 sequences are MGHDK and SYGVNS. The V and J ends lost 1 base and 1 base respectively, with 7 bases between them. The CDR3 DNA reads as TGTGCCAGCAGTGAATCAGGCAGCCAAGAGACCCAGTACTTC. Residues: CASSESGSQETQYF.

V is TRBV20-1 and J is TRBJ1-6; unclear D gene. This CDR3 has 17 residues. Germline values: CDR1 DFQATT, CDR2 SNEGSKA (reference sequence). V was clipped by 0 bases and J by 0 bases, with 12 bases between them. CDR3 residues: CSARDSGSSSYNSPLHF. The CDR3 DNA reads TGCAGTGCTAGAGATAGCGGCTCTAGCTCCTATAATTCACCCCTCCACTTT.

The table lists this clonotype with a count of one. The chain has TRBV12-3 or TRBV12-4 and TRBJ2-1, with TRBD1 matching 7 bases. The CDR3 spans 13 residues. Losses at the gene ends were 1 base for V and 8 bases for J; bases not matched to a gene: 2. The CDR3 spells CASSLGQGYEQFF. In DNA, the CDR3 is TGTGCCAGCAGTTTAGGACAGGGTTATGAGCAGTTCTTC.

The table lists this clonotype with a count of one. CDR3 sequence: CASSSDREFNEQYF. DNA of the CDR3: TGTGCCAGCAGCTCGGACAGGGAATTCAACGAGCAGTACTTC. The rearrangement links TRBV7-9 to TRBJ2-7, with 8 bases fitting TRBD1. The germline V gene has CDR1 SEHNR and CDR2 FQNEAQ (reference sequence). This CDR3 has 14 amino acids. J gave up 5 bases and V 4 bases, and 7 bases lay outside the gene matches.

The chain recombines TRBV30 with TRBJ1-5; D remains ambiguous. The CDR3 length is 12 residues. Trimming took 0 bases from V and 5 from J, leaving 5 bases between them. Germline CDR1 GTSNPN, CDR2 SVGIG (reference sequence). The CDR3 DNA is TGTGCCTGGAGTGTGGCAGATCAGCCCCAGCATTTT. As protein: CAWSVADQPQHF.

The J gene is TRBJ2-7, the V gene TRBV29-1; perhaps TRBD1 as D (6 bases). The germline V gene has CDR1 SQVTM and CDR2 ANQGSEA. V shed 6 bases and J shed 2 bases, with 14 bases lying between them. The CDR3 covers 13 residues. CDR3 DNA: TGCAGCGTCGTTAGGACAGACGCCTACGAGCAGTACTTC. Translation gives CSVVRTDAYEQYF.

The CDR3 loop is CSVRPTSTDTQYF. The CDR3 DNA reads as TGCAGCGTTAGACCTACTAGCACAGATACGCAGTATTTT. The chain joins TRBV29-1 to TRBJ2-3, with D hard to call. Trimming took 5 bases from V and 0 from J, leaving 9 bases between them. CDR3 size: 13 residues. CDR1 is SQVTM, CDR2 ANQGSEA, per germline.

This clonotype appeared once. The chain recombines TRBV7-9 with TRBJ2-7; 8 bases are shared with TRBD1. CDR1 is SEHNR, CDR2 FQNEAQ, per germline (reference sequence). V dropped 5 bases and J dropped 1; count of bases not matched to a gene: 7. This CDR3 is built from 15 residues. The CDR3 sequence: CASSQVGQESYEQYF. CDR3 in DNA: TGTGCCAGCAGCCAAGTGGGACAGGAGTCCTACGAGCAGTACTTC.

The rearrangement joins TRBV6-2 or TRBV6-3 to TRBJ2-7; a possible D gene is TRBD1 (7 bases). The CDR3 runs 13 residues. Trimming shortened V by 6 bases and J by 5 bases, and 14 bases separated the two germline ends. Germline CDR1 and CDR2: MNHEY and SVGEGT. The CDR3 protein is CASSSGGRHEQYV. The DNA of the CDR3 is TGTGCCAGCAGCTCAGGGGGGCGGCACGAGCAGTACGTC.

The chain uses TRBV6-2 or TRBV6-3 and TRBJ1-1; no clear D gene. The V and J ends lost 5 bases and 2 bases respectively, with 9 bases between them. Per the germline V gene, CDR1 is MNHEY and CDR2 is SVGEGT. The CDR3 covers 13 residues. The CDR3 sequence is CASSPRTNTEAFF. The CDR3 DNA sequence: TGTGCCAGCAGTCCTCGGACTAACACTGAAGCTTTCTTT.

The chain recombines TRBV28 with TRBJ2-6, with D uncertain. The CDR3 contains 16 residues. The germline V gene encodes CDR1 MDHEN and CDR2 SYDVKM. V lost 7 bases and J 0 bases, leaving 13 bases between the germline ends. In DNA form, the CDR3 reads TGTGCCAGCATAACGGACCGTCTCTCTGGGGCCAACGTCCTGACTTTC. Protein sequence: CASITDRLSGANVLTF.